This TCR beta chain was identified in a study of shared clonotypes between healthy human individuals. Study-level findings and limits: Sharing of clonotypes among donors was expected to vary with sequencing depth.

Method: immunoSEQ multiplex PCR; TCRdb's copy keeps in-frame clones and lacks some. The table has millions of clones, around 96% seen once. Terminally differentiated effector memory CD45RA+ cells were excluded by CCR7 positive selection of CD45RO-negative cells. A word on this clone: The antigen remains unidentified. Distinct nucleotide sequences in the sample also encode this CDR3.

This TCR was sampled from a young man in good health. The material sequenced was naive CD8+ T cells sorted from blood.

CDR3 residues: CASSTGLDQETQYF. In DNA form, the CDR3 reads TGTGCCAGTAGTACCGGACTAGATCAAGAGACCCAGTACTTC. J is TRBJ2-5 and V is TRBV19; TRBD2 matches at 7 bases. The CDR3 consists of 14 residues. Germline-derived CDR1 and CDR2 are LNHDA and SQIVND (reference sequence). J was trimmed by 2 bases and V by 4 bases; bases with no gene match: 4.